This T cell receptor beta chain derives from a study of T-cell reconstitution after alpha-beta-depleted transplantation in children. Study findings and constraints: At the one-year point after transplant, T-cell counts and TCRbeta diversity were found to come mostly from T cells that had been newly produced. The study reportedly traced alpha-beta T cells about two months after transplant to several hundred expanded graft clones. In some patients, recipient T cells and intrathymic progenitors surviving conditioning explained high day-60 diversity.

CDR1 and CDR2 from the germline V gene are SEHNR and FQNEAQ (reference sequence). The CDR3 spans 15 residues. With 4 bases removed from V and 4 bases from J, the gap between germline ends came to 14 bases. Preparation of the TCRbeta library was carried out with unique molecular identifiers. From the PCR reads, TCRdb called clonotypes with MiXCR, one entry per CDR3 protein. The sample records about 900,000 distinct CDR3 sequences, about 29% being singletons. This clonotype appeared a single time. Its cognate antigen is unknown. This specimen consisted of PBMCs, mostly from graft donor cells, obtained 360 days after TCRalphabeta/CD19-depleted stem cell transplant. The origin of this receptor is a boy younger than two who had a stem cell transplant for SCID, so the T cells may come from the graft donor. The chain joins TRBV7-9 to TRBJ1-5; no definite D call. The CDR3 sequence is CASSSSTNSNQPQHF. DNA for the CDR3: TGTGCCAGCAGCTCCTCGACAAACTCAAATCAGCCCCAGCATTTT.